The next 23 T cell receptor beta chains were all read from a single sample in a study of T cells in Graves' hyperthyroidism and ophthalmopathy. RNA transcripts yielded amplified TCR beta CDR3 regions. Initially, a first-round RT-PCR of the TCR CDR3 employed the HTBI primer set. TCRdb reprocessed the multiplex PCR reads via MiXCR and lists one record per CDR3 protein. Of roughly 420,000 distinct CDR3 sequences in the sample, about a sixth are singletons; the top ten hold over 12%. The specimen was blood. These receptors were taken from a young woman with Graves' hyperthyroidism.

This clonotype was found a few times. V is TRBV6-5 and J is TRBJ1-4; D may be TRBD1 (6 bases). Trimming took off 2 bases at V and 6 bases at J, with 16 bases between the two ends. The length of the CDR3 is 16 residues. CDR1 is MNHEY and CDR2 is SVGAGI in the germline V gene. DNA of the CDR3: TGTGCCAGCAGTTACACCACCGGGACACCGGATGAAAAACTGTTTTTT. Its protein product is CASSYTTGTPDEKLFF.

This clonotype was found many times. V and J are TRBV4-1 and TRBJ2-1, with D perhaps being TRBD1 or TRBD2 (5 bases each). Germline V CDR1 and CDR2: MGHRA, YSYEKL. V was trimmed by 3 bases and J by 11 bases, leaving 14 bases between them. This CDR3 has 13 residues. The CDR3 sequence is CASSQEQGAKQFF. The CDR3 DNA reads as TGCGCCAGCAGCCAGGAGCAGGGAGCTAAGCAGTTCTTC.

This clonotype has a count of ten or more. The DNA of the CDR3 is TGTGCCAGCAGCTTAGGACGGCTGGAGCAGTACTTC. Its protein is CASSLGRLEQYF. This chain uses TRBV11-2 with TRBJ2-7; D unclear. Between the trimmed V and J ends, which lost 1 base and 7 bases, there was a span of 8 bases. The CDR3 spans 12 residues. CDR1 SGHAT and CDR2 FQNNGV come from the germline V gene.

This clonotype was found many times. The J gene is TRBJ2-7, the V gene TRBV28; 9 bases are a match to TRBD2. This CDR3 comprises 14 residues. V was clipped by 7 bases and J by 1 base; unmatched bases: 5. CDR1 and CDR2 (germline): MDHEN, SYDVKM. The CDR3 DNA follows: TGTGCCAGCATAGGGCTAGCGGGATCCTACGAGCAGTACTTC. This encodes CASIGLAGSYEQYF.

This clonotype was observed many times. The chain couples TRBV27 to TRBJ1-1, with a possible D match to TRBD1 (5 bases). Germline V gene lookup returns CDR1 MNHEY and CDR2 SMNVEV (reference sequence). V was pared by 6 bases and J by 2 bases, with 19 bases between. CDR3 length: 16 residues. The CDR3 bases are TGTGCCAGCAGCCTAAACCTCGGGGCCCCAAACACTGAAGCTTTCTTT. This encodes CASSLNLGAPNTEAFF.

Ten or more counts support this clonotype. A read error may account for a junction end that differs from germline. This rearrangement joins TRBV5-1 to TRBJ2-5; D may be TRBD2 (6 bases). Germline V gene sequence: CDR1 SGHRS, CDR2 YFSETQ. The CDR3 covers 13 residues. CDR3 loop: CASSFGGQETQYF. DNA of the CDR3: TGTGCCAGCAGCTTTGGGGGGCAAGAGACCCAGTACTTC.

The chain links TRBV5-6 to TRBJ2-1, with a possible D match to TRBD2 (5 bases). The germline gives CDR1 SGHDT, CDR2 YYEEEE. This CDR3 comprises 16 residues. The V end was cut by 6 bases, the J end by 2 bases, with 18 bases between. This chain's CDR3 is CASINLASGPYNEQFF. CDR3 DNA: TGTGCCAGCATTAACTTGGCAAGCGGCCCCTACAATGAGCAGTTCTTC.

The J gene is TRBJ1-2, the V gene TRBV27, with unresolved D. This CDR3 is 15 amino acids long. Germline V gene data show CDR1 as MNHEY and CDR2 as SMNVEV (reference sequence). Trimming removed 0 bases from V and 5 bases from J, with 13 bases in between. CDR3 DNA: TGTGCCAGCAGTTTATCGGACGGGGATCCTTATGGCTACACCTTC. Residues: CASSLSDGDPYGYTF.

This clonotype was detected many times. The chain carries TRBV7-8 and TRBJ2-2; unclear D gene. There are 19 residues in the CDR3. Germline-derived CDR1 and CDR2 are SGHVS and FQNEAQ. V gave up 1 base and J gave up 0 bases, with 18 bases separating them. In DNA form, the CDR3 reads TGTGCCAGCAGCTTAGTCGGCAGAATCAGAAACGCGAACACCGGGGAGCTGTTTTTT. It specifies CASSLVGRIRNANTGELFF.

The chain couples TRBV27 to TRBJ2-1, with unresolved D. Germline V CDR1 and CDR2: MNHEY, SMNVEV (reference sequence). CDR3 size: 14 residues. Deletions cut 5 bases from V and 3 bases from J, with 11 bases between. The CDR3 protein is CASSQQVDYNEQFF. DNA of the CDR3: TGTGCCAGCAGTCAACAAGTGGACTACAATGAGCAGTTCTTC.

The rearrangement joins TRBV15 to TRBJ2-2; tentatively, D is TRBD1 (8 bases). The CDR3 is made up of 15 amino acids. With 3 bases removed from V and 6 bases from J, the gap between germline ends came to 14 bases. In germline, CDR1 is LNHNV, CDR2 YYDKDF (reference sequence). The CDR3 nucleotides read TGTGCCACCAGCAGGGACAGGGAGGGACCCGGGGAGCTGTTTTTT. This sequence encodes CATSRDREGPGELFF.

This chain uses TRBV11-1 with TRBJ2-7; D not resolved. Germline CDR1 reads SGHAT; CDR2 reads FQDESV (reference sequence). V was shortened by 3 bases and J by 0 bases, with 9 bases between the two germline ends. The CDR3 sequence is 14 residues long. CDR3 loop: CASSFQTSSYEQYF. DNA of the CDR3: TGTGCCAGCAGCTTTCAAACCAGCTCCTACGAGCAGTACTTC.

The chain combines TRBV5-1 with TRBJ2-6; a weak D match, TRBD1 (6 bases). The CDR3 extends over 16 amino acids. Germline loops: CDR1 SGHRS, CDR2 YFSETQ. The ends were cut back, 3 bases at V and 0 bases at J, with 10 bases in the middle. The CDR3 loop is CASSWGPFSGANVLTF. In DNA form, the CDR3 reads TGCGCCAGCAGCTGGGGGCCTTTCTCTGGGGCCAACGTCCTGACTTTC. Based on the CDR3 plus reference TRBV5-1 and TRBJ2-6, the full variable domain is KAGVTQTPRYLIKTRGQQVTLSCSPISGHRSVSWYQQTPGQGLQFLFEYFSETQRNKGNFPGRFSGRQFSNSRSEMNVSTLELGDSALYLCASSWGPFSGANVLTFGAGSRLTVL.

This clonotype has ten or more counts. The chain is built from TRBV20-1 and TRBJ2-1, with TRBD2 matching 10 bases. The length of the CDR3 is 14 residues. From germline, CDR1 is DFQATT and CDR2 SNEGSKA (reference sequence). The junction had 5 bases not matched to a gene; V was cut back by 5 bases and J by 4 bases. The CDR3 region is CSALAGAGYNEQFF. CDR3 in DNA: TGCAGTGCTCTAGCGGGAGCGGGGTACAATGAGCAGTTCTTC.

The rearrangement links TRBV4-2 to TRBJ2-2; TRBD1 agrees at 7 bases. V trimming: 3 bases; J trimming: 5 bases; junction bases outside the gene matches: 6. The germline CDR1 and CDR2 sequences are LGHNA and YNFKEQ. The CDR3 is 15 residues long. This CDR3 is CASSQGDRVTGELFF. CDR3 sequence (DNA): TGTGCCAGCAGCCAGGGGGACAGAGTGACCGGGGAGCTGTTTTTT.

This clonotype came up many times. The V call is TRBV11-1, the J call TRBJ1-1; tentatively, D is TRBD1 (5 bases). Germline CDR1 is SGHAT and CDR2 is FQDESV (reference sequence). The length of the CDR3 is 15 residues. V dropped 2 bases and J dropped 2 bases, with 12 bases sitting between them. The CDR3, as DNA: TGTGCCAGCAGCTTATCCGACAGCCTCAACACTGAAGCTTTCTTT. As protein: CASSLSDSLNTEAFF.

This clonotype showed up just a few times. This chain joins TRBV7-2 and TRBJ2-7; TRBD1 aligns across 8 bases. Germline V gene sequence: CDR1 SGHTA, CDR2 FQGNSA. The CDR3 is 15 residues long. Trimming took 0 bases from V and 5 from J; bases not matched to a gene: 6. The CDR3 is CASSLAHTGGHEQYF. CDR3 sequence (DNA): TGTGCCAGCAGCTTAGCGCACACAGGGGGGCACGAGCAGTACTTC.

This chain connects TRBV19 to TRBJ2-5; 9 nucleotides line up with TRBD2. Per germline, CDR1 LNHDA and CDR2 SQIVND (reference sequence). Trimming cost V 3 bases and J 5 bases; bases outside gene matches: 10. The CDR3 is 16 residues long. CDR3 sequence reads: CASSIDASGAVETQYF. Here the CDR3 DNA reads TGTGCCAGTAGTATTGATGCTAGCGGGGCGGTGGAGACCCAGTACTTC. The full variable domain, in which reference TRBV19 and TRBJ2-5 provide the parts outside the CDR3, is DGGITQSPKYLFRKEGQNVTLSCEQNLNHDAMYWYRQDPGQGLRLIYYSQIVNDFQKGDIAEGYSVSREKKESFPLTVTSAQKNPTAFYLCASSIDASGAVETQYFGPGTRLLVL.

This clonotype was counted many times. The chain employs TRBV5-4 and TRBJ2-2; D not certain. There are 13 residues in the CDR3. Germline V gene lookup returns CDR1 SGHNT and CDR2 YYREEE (reference sequence). Trimming shortened V by 0 bases and J by 5 bases, and 5 bases separated the two germline ends. The CDR3: CASSLGPTGELFF. The CDR3 DNA is TGTGCCAGCAGCTTGGGACCGACCGGGGAGCTGTTTTTT.

This clonotype showed up just a few times. This chain connects TRBV24-1 to TRBJ2-7, with D perhaps matching TRBD2 (6 bases). The CDR3 runs 13 residues. CDR1 and CDR2 (germline): KGHDR, SFDVKD. Between the trimmed V and J ends, which lost 9 bases and 2 bases, there was a span of 13 bases. The CDR3 DNA reads as TGTGCCACCGCCGGGGGAGTAGCCTACGAGCAGTACTTC. Its translation: CATAGGVAYEQYF.

To note about this clonotype: A much larger clone differs from this one at a single base, so this may be a read error. The rearrangement links TRBV28 to TRBJ2-2; D not resolved. Germline V gene sequence: CDR1 MDHEN, CDR2 SYDVKM. V lost 4 bases and J 5 bases, leaving 8 bases between the germline ends. This CDR3 spans 13 amino acids. CDR3 DNA: TGTGCCAGCAGTTGGAGACGGACCGGGGAGCTGTTTTTT. Protein sequence: CASSWRRTGELFF.

This clonotype appeared many times. The junction departs from the called germline gene at one end, perhaps through a read error. This chain joins TRBV18 and TRBJ2-7; 10 bases are shared with TRBD2. The CDR3 covers 14 residues. Germline V gives CDR1 KGHSH, CDR2 LQKENI. CDR3 sequence reads: CATSPPGLAHEQYF. Written as DNA, the CDR3 is TGTGCCACCTCACCGCCGGGACTAGCGCACGAGCAGTACTTC.

The chain is built from TRBV15 and TRBJ2-3, with D possibly TRBD2 on 5 matching bases. CDR3 length: 15 residues. V was pared by 1 base and J by 4 bases, with 12 bases between. Germline CDR1 is LNHNV and CDR2 is YYDKDF (reference sequence). The CDR3 protein is CATSRGWAGPDTQYF. The CDR3 coding sequence is TGTGCCACCAGCAGAGGCTGGGCGGGTCCAGATACGCAGTATTTT.